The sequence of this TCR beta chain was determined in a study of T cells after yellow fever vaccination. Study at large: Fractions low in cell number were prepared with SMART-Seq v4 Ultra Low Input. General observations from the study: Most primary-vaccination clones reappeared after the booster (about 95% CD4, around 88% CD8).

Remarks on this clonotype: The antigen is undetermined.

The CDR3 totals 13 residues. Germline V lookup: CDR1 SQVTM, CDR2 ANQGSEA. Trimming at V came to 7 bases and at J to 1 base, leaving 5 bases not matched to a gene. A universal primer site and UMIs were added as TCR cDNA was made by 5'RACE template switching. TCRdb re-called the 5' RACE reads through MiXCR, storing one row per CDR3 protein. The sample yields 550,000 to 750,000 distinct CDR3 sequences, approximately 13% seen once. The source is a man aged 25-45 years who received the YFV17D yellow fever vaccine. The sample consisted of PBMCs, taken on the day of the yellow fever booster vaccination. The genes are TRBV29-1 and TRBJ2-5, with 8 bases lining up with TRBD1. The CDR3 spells CSALGTGQETQYF. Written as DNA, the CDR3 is TGCAGCGCACTCGGGACAGGCCAAGAGACCCAGTACTTC.